The source of this TCR beta chain is a study of blood T cell repertoires in COVID-19 (dated by TCRdb to 2020 to 2022). Context from the whole study: Samples covering the acute and convalescent phases of COVID-19 were provided by collaborators in the United States, Italy and Spain. The sample metadata nearly always contained a de-identified subject ID, COVID-19 status, age in years and sex. The repertoires were made available in a free public database intended to serve as a resource for research on the immune response to SARS-CoV-2. Samples came from the ongoing ImmuneRACE study (first 160 participants) plus 1,254 subjects from 6 global collaborators. HLA class I and class II types, where available, came from metadata supplied by the sample provider rather than from assay-based typing. The material from the prospective study consisted of cDNA or gDNA derived from T cells, B-cell-depleted T cells, or PBMCs. Subjects who had been exposed to COVID-19, were actively infected with it, or had recovered from it provided the deeply sampled blood TCRbeta repertoires that made up the dataset. The research as a whole found: Clinical and demographic metadata were provided uncurated, with the amount varying by source and participant.

About this clone itself: This receptor's antigen is unknown. There are no base qualities to consult, and no much larger clone falls within one base.

TCRbeta CDR3 regions were amplified from genomic DNA using the immunoSEQ Assay, a bias-controlled multiplex PCR. As for the original processing: The number of nucleated cells in each sample was estimated by amplification of reference gene primers within the assay. To quantify the absolute abundance of each unique TCRbeta CDR3 rearrangement, sequence reads were collapsed and filtered. Productive Simpson clonality was computed per sample as the square root of Simpson's diversity index over productive rearrangements. In its TCRdb copy, this immuneACCESS table keeps in-frame sequences only and misses some clones. Where compared with another copy, unresolved V genes explain less than half of these, and the others have no known cause. The DNA gave D and trimming, while V, J and clone size come from that table. Within this sample are around 130,000 clones, with about four fifths of them counted one time only. The ten top clones hold approximately 12% of the sample.

Whole blood was collected in K2EDTA tubes by collaborating institutions according to the institutions' own protocols. For TCRbeta analysis, collaborator samples were shipped as frozen whole blood, as isolated PBMCs, or as DNA extracted from either sample type. V ends up 3 bases short and J 8 bases short, with an unmatched junction base count of 13. The germline V gene specifies SGHRS as CDR1 and YFSETQ as CDR2. There are 16 amino acids in the CDR3, from cysteine to phenylalanine inclusive. Only the CDR3 DNA is retained, 48 bases long and in frame from the first base. This clonotype was sampled from a woman in her sixties or seventies with acute or convalescent COVID-19. The sequenced sample consisted of peripheral blood. Here the chain combines TRBV5-1 and TRBJ2-4; TRBD2 fits 8 bases in the junction. CDR3 loop: CASSSGGGWQNDIQYF. DNA sequence: TGCGCCAGCAGCTCGGGAGGGGGATGGCAAAATGACATTCAGTACTTC.